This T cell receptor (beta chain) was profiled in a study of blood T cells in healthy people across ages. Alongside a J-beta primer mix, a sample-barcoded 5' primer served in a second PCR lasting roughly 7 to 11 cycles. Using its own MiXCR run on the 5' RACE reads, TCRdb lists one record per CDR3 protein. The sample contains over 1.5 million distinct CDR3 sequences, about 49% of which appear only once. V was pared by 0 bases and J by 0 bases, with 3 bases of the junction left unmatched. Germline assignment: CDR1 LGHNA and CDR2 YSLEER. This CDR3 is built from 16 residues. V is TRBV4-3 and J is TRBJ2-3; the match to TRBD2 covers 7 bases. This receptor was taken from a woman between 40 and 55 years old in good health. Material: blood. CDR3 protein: CASSQDWGGSTDTQYF. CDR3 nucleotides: TGCGCCAGCAGCCAAGATTGGGGGGGGAGCACAGATACGCAGTATTTT.